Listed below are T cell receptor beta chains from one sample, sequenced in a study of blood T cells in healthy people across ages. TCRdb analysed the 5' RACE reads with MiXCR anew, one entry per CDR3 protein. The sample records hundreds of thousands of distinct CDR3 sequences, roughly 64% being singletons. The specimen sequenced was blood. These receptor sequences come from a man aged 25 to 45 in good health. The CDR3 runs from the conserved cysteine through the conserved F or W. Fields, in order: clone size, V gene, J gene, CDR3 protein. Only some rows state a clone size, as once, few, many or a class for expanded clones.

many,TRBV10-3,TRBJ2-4,CAISESDENIQYF
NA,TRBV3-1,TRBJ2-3,CASSQDLDTDTQYF
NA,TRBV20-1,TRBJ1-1,CSARDGDRGVNTEAFF
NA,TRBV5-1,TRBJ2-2,CASSWTGRLNTGELFF
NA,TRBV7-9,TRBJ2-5,CASRGTGFFSETQYF
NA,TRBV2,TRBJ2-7,CATRLAGSSYEQYF
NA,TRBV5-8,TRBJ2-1,CASSSLFPTGNEQFF
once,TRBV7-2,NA,CASSLARERETQFF
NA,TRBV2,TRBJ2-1,CASYGGDEQFF
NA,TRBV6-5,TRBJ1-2,CASSYKGVGGFGYTF
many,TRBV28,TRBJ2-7,CASSLYYEQYF
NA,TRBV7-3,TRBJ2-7,CASRFVRGREQYF
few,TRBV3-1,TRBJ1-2,CASSHSDVGRLNYGYTF
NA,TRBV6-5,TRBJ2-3,CASSIAGADTQYF
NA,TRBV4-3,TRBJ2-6,CASSQSRQGPKGANVLTF
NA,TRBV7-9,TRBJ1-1,CASSPGGLTEAFF